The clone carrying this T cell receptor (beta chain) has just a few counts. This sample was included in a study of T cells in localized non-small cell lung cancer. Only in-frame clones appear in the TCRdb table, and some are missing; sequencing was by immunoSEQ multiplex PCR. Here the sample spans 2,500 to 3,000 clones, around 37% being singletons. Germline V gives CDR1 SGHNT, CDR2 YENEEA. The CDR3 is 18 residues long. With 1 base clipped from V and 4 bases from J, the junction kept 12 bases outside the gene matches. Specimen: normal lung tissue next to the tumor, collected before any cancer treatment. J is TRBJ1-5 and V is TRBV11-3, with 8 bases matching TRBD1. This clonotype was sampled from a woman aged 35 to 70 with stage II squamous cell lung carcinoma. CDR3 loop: CASSLGSGTGVGNQPQHF. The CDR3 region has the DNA TGTGCCAGCAGCTTAGGCTCCGGGACAGGAGTTGGTAATCAGCCCCAGCATTTT.